These T cell receptor beta chains were read from a single sample in a study of Ad26.COV2.S vaccination and SARS-CoV-2 variants. This table comes from immunoSEQ multiplex PCR, and its TCRdb copy is limited to in-frame clones, with some not included. Seen here are a few hundred thousand clones, roughly 84% observed once, and the top ten hold 3.4%. The input for sequencing was peripheral blood, taken in a trial of Ad26.COV2.S vaccine versus placebo. The receptors here all came from a person between 18 and 59 years old who received the Ad26.COV2.S COVID-19 vaccine or a placebo. Each CDR3 is given with its conserved first and last residue. A D gene is named only where the DNA matches it firmly. For some rows the clone size is stated as once, few or many, or as a class when expanded; others skip it.

CDR3aa: CASSRQSGAAEAFF; CDR3nt: TGTGCCAGTAGCCGGCAATCCGGGGCGGCTGAAGCTTTCTTT; abundance: .; d_gene: .; v_gene: TRBV19; j_gene: TRBJ1-1
CDR3aa: CASSVGTANAEAFF; CDR3nt: TGTGCCAGCAGCGTTGGGACAGCGAACGCTGAAGCTTTCTTT; abundance: .; d_gene: TRBD1; v_gene: TRBV13; j_gene: TRBJ1-1
CDR3aa: CASSYGFITEAFF; CDR3nt: TGTGCCAGCAGTTATGGGTTTATCACTGAAGCTTTCTTT; abundance: .; d_gene: .; v_gene: TRBV6-5; j_gene: TRBJ1-1
CDR3aa: CASSYSLRGTQYF; CDR3nt: TGTGCCAGCAGTTACTCGCTGAGAGGGACCCAGTACTTC; abundance: .; d_gene: .; v_gene: TRBV6-5; j_gene: TRBJ2-5
CDR3aa: CASSPTDSPGNTIYF; CDR3nt: TGTGCCAGCAGCCCCACAGACAGCCCTGGAAACACCATATATTTT; abundance: .; d_gene: .; v_gene: TRBV9; j_gene: TRBJ1-3
CDR3aa: CASSIRGVSTGELFF; CDR3nt: TGTGCCAGCAGCATTCGGGGGGTGAGCACCGGGGAGCTGTTTTTT; abundance: .; d_gene: TRBD2; v_gene: TRBV3-1/TRBV3-2; j_gene: TRBJ2-2
CDR3aa: CASSTQGVF; CDR3nt: TGTGCCAGCAGCACGCAGGGGGTCTTC; abundance: .; d_gene: TRBD1; v_gene: TRBV7-9; j_gene: TRBJ1-2
CDR3aa: CASSSPEPSGGAPTDTQYF; CDR3nt: TGTGCCAGCAGCTCGCCAGAACCTAGCGGGGGGGCACCCACAGATACGCAGTATTTT; abundance: .; d_gene: TRBD2; v_gene: TRBV7-3; j_gene: TRBJ2-3
CDR3aa: CASTPHQGAGETQYF; CDR3nt: TGTGCTAGCACCCCTCACCAGGGGGCCGGGGAGACCCAGTACTTC; abundance: .; d_gene: TRBD1; v_gene: TRBV7-7; j_gene: TRBJ2-5
CDR3aa: CASSLDASGSYEQYF; CDR3nt: TGTGCCAGCAGCTTAGATGCGTCTGGCTCCTACGAGCAGTACTTC; abundance: .; d_gene: .; v_gene: TRBV7-6; j_gene: TRBJ2-7
CDR3aa: CASSLNPLGETQYF; CDR3nt: TGTGCCAGCAGCCTAAATCCCTTGGGGGAGACCCAGTACTTC; abundance: .; d_gene: .; v_gene: TRBV3-1/TRBV3-2; j_gene: TRBJ2-5
CDR3aa: CASSSQGSYGYTF; CDR3nt: TGTGCCAGCAGTTCTCAGGGGAGCTATGGCTACACCTTC; abundance: .; d_gene: .; v_gene: TRBV2; j_gene: TRBJ1-2
CDR3aa: CASSAGRNTGELFF; CDR3nt: TGCGCCAGCAGTGCCGGGAGGAACACCGGGGAGCTGTTTTTT; abundance: few; d_gene: .; v_gene: TRBV5-1; j_gene: TRBJ2-2
CDR3aa: CASSEVGNEQFF; CDR3nt: TGTGCCAGCAGTGAAGTAGGGAATGAGCAGTTCTTC; abundance: .; d_gene: .; v_gene: TRBV2; j_gene: TRBJ2-1
CDR3aa: CASSVSSGGLYNEQFF; CDR3nt: TGTGCCAGTAGTGTATCTAGCGGGGGGCTGTACAATGAGCAGTTCTTC; abundance: .; d_gene: TRBD2; v_gene: TRBV19; j_gene: TRBJ2-1
CDR3aa: CASGLGDGSPYGYTF; CDR3nt: TGTGCTAGTGGTCTAGGGGATGGGTCACCATATGGCTACACCTTC; abundance: .; d_gene: .; v_gene: TRBV12-5; j_gene: TRBJ1-2
CDR3aa: CASSYSWFYIWEELFF; CDR3nt: TGTGCCAGCAGTTACTCGTGGTTTTATATATGGGAGGAACTGTTTTTT; abundance: once; d_gene: .; v_gene: TRBV6-5; j_gene: TRBJ1-4
CDR3aa: CASSRHLAGSTDTQYF; CDR3nt: TGTGCCAGCAGTCGTCATCTAGCCGGGAGCACAGATACGCAGTATTTT; abundance: .; d_gene: .; v_gene: TRBV27; j_gene: TRBJ2-3
CDR3aa: CATSRERVYSNQPQHF; CDR3nt: TGTGCCACCAGCAGAGAGAGGGTGTATAGCAATCAGCCCCAGCATTTT; abundance: .; d_gene: .; v_gene: TRBV15; j_gene: TRBJ1-5
CDR3aa: CAWSDGRFEQYF; CDR3nt: TGTGCCTGGAGTGACGGCCGATTCGAGCAGTACTTC; abundance: .; d_gene: .; v_gene: TRBV30; j_gene: TRBJ2-7
CDR3aa: CASSETRPTDTQYF; CDR3nt: TGTGCCAGCAGCGAAACAAGACCCACAGATACGCAGTATTTT; abundance: .; d_gene: .; v_gene: TRBV9; j_gene: TRBJ2-3
CDR3aa: CASSWTGGGGANVLTF; CDR3nt: TGCGCCAGCAGCTGGACAGGGGGTGGTGGGGCCAACGTCCTGACTTTC; abundance: few; d_gene: TRBD1; v_gene: TRBV5-1; j_gene: TRBJ2-6
CDR3aa: CSATREWREFF; CDR3nt: TGCAGTGCCACCAGGGAATGGAGGGAGTTTTTT; abundance: once; d_gene: .; v_gene: TRBV20-1; j_gene: TRBJ1-1
CDR3aa: CASSFGSGGPTDTQYF; CDR3nt: TGTGCCAGCAGTTTCGGGAGCGGGGGGCCGACAGATACGCAGTATTTT; abundance: .; d_gene: TRBD2; v_gene: TRBV7-2; j_gene: TRBJ2-3